This is a list of T cell receptor beta chains from one sample in a study of cytomegalovirus exposure and HLA in healthy donors. Assay used: immunoSEQ multiplex PCR; TCRdb lists only in-frame clones, some missing. This table holds approximately 100,000 clones, roughly 70% found once. Sequenced input: PBMCs. The receptors were sampled from a man aged 40-49 years in good health and CMV-seropositive. CDR3s include the opening cysteine and the closing phenylalanine or tryptophan. The D gene is left open where the match is weak. A clone size is listed for some rows: how often the clone was seen (once, few, many), or a class if it is expanded.

V: TRBV28; J: TRBJ2-1; size: .; D: .; DNA: TGTGCCAGCTACCCCGTTCGACAGGGGCGTGAGCGGGACGCTTACTACAATGAGCAGTTCTTC; CDR3: CASYPVRQGRERDAYYNEQFF
V: TRBV6-9; J: TRBJ1-2; size: .; D: .; DNA: TGTGCCAGCAGTCCTCAGGGGACTAACTATGGCTACACCTTC; CDR3: CASSPQGTNYGYTF
V: TRBV19; J: TRBJ2-5; size: .; D: TRBD1; DNA: TGTGCCAGTAGTATGGACAGGGAAGAGACCCAGTACTTC; CDR3: CASSMDREETQYF
V: TRBV6-5; J: TRBJ1-2; size: .; D: .; DNA: TGTGCCAGCAGTTCGCGAAGAGCAGGGGGCTACACCTTC; CDR3: CASSSRRAGGYTF
V: TRBV6-6; J: TRBJ2-3; size: .; D: TRBD1; DNA: TGTGCCAGCAGCGCAGGGGGTTACACAGATACGCAGTATTTT; CDR3: CASSAGGYTDTQYF
V: TRBV5-4; J: TRBJ1-2; size: .; D: TRBD1; DNA: TGTGCCAGCAACCCGGACAGGAGGAACTATGGCTACACCTTC; CDR3: CASNPDRRNYGYTF
V: TRBV6-5; J: TRBJ2-1; size: few; D: .; DNA: TGTGCCAGCAGTTACTCAGGGACTTCGACCTACAATGAGCAGTTCTTC; CDR3: CASSYSGTSTYNEQFF
V: TRBV15; J: TRBJ1-1; size: .; D: .; DNA: TGTGCCACCAGCAGGGCGACAGTGAACACTGAAGCTTTCTTT; CDR3: CATSRATVNTEAFF
V: TRBV5-1; J: TRBJ2-7; size: .; D: .; DNA: TGCGCCAGCAGCGCGGGACCCTACGAGCAGTACTTC; CDR3: CASSAGPYEQYF
V: TRBV11-3; J: TRBJ2-7; size: .; D: .; DNA: TGTGCCAGCAGCTTAGATGGGGAGACAAGTTCCGAGCAGTACTTC; CDR3: CASSLDGETSSEQYF
V: TRBV5-4; J: TRBJ1-4; size: once; D: TRBD1; DNA: TGTGCCAGCAGCCGCCCCGGGACAGTCAATGAAAAACTGTTTTTT; CDR3: CASSRPGTVNEKLFF
V: TRBV19; J: TRBJ2-7; size: .; D: TRBD1; DNA: TGTGCCAGTAGCCCCGGACAGGCGACCTACGAGCAGTACTTC; CDR3: CASSPGQATYEQYF
V: TRBV29-1; J: TRBJ1-2; size: .; D: .; DNA: TGCAGCGTTGTTCTAGAATACGGAGGTCGCTATGGCTACACCTTC; CDR3: CSVVLEYGGRYGYTF
V: TRBV5-1; J: TRBJ1-5; size: .; D: TRBD1; DNA: TGCGCCAGCAGCTTGGGGACAGGGAATAGCAATCAGCCCCAGCATTTT; CDR3: CASSLGTGNSNQPQHF
V: TRBV4-1; J: TRBJ2-6; size: few; D: TRBD1; DNA: TGCGCCAGCAGCCAAGTTCACCATCCGGGACAGGGAGTCTCTGGGGCCAACGTCCTGACTTTC; CDR3: CASSQVHHPGQGVSGANVLTF
V: TRBV11-2; J: TRBJ1-5; size: once; D: .; DNA: TGTGCCAGCAGCCATTGGGGGGGTCTCAATCAGCCCCAGCATTTT; CDR3: CASSHWGGLNQPQHF
V: TRBV27; J: TRBJ2-1; size: .; D: .; DNA: TGTGCCAGCAGTGGCAACTCCTACAATGAGCAGTTCTTC; CDR3: CASSGNSYNEQFF
V: TRBV19; J: TRBJ1-5; size: few; D: .; DNA: TGTGCCAGTAGTATTACCCTGGAGCTCTTCAATCAGCCCCAGCATTTT; CDR3: CASSITLELFNQPQHF
V: TRBV5-1; J: TRBJ2-7; size: .; D: .; DNA: TGCGCCAGCAGCTTAGTAGCGGAGACCTGGGACGAGCAGTACTTC; CDR3: CASSLVAETWDEQYF
V: TRBV7-6; J: TRBJ1-1; size: few; D: .; DNA: TGTGCCAGCAGTGCTGCGAGCAACACTGAAGCTTTCTTT; CDR3: CASSAASNTEAFF
V: TRBV27; J: TRBJ1-4; size: .; D: .; DNA: TGTGCCAGCAGTGCCACACAGGGAACTAATGAAAAACTGTTTTTT; CDR3: CASSATQGTNEKLFF
V: TRBV4-1; J: TRBJ1-2; size: few; D: TRBD1; DNA: TGCGCCAGCAGCCTATCTGGGACAGGGGACGTAGAAGGCTACACCTTC; CDR3: CASSLSGTGDVEGYTF
V: TRBV7-8; J: TRBJ2-5; size: .; D: TRBD2; DNA: TGTGCCAGCAGCTTTCAGACGGGAGGGGAAGAGACCCAGTACTTC; CDR3: CASSFQTGGEETQYF
V: TRBV28; J: TRBJ2-2; size: .; D: TRBD2; DNA: TGTGCCAGCAGTTTTTCTTTACCTAGCGGTAACACCGGGGAGCTGTTTTTT; CDR3: CASSFSLPSGNTGELFF
V: TRBV30; J: TRBJ1-3; size: .; D: TRBD1; DNA: TGTGCCTGGAGTCCGCACAGGGGGCCTGGAAACACCATATATTTT; CDR3: CAWSPHRGPGNTIYF
V: TRBV9; J: TRBJ1-3; size: few; D: .; DNA: TGTGCCAGCAGCGGGGACTTCTACTCTGGAAACACCATATATTTT; CDR3: CASSGDFYSGNTIYF
V: TRBV18; J: TRBJ1-1; size: .; D: TRBD1; DNA: TGTGCCAGCTCATCGTCGGACAGGGGTAGTAACACTGAAGCTTTCTTT; CDR3: CASSSSDRGSNTEAFF
V: TRBV5-4; J: TRBJ2-1; size: .; D: .; DNA: TGTGCCAGCAGCTTGGGTGGGAGTACCTACAATGAGCAGTTCTTC; CDR3: CASSLGGSTYNEQFF
V: TRBV5-4; J: TRBJ2-1; size: .; D: .; DNA: TGTGCCAGCAGCGTGAGGACTTATGAGCAGTTCTTC; CDR3: CASSVRTYEQFF
V: TRBV7-2; J: TRBJ1-1; size: .; D: .; DNA: TGTGCCAGCAGCTTAGCGCCCAGGGTCGGGACTGAAGCTTTCTTT; CDR3: CASSLAPRVGTEAFF
V: TRBV19; J: TRBJ2-3; size: .; D: TRBD2; DNA: TGTGCCAGTAGTCCAGCGGGAGGGCCTGCAGATACGCAGTATTTT; CDR3: CASSPAGGPADTQYF
V: TRBV19; J: TRBJ1-5; size: .; D: .; DNA: TGTGCCAGTAGTATGTCCACAGGGTACAATCAGCCCCAGCATTTT; CDR3: CASSMSTGYNQPQHF
V: TRBV28; J: TRBJ1-3; size: .; D: TRBD1; DNA: TGTGCCGGCGGGACAGCCTCTGGAAACACCATATATTTT; CDR3: CAGGTASGNTIYF
V: TRBV14; J: TRBJ2-1; size: .; D: TRBD2; DNA: TGTGCCAGCAAAGAGGGACTAAGCTCCTACAATGAGCAGTTCTTC; CDR3: CASKEGLSSYNEQFF
V: TRBV7-9; J: TRBJ2-5; size: .; D: .; DNA: TGTGCCAGCAGCTTGAGTAGCGTCCAAGAGACCCAGTACTTC; CDR3: CASSLSSVQETQYF
V: TRBV5-1; J: TRBJ2-4; size: .; D: .; DNA: TGCGCCAGCAATTATAACAGGGAGGGGAAAAACATTCAGTACTTC; CDR3: CASNYNREGKNIQYF
V: TRBV29-1; J: TRBJ2-1; size: .; D: .; DNA: TGCAGCGTTGAAGTGGTAACTCCTAAAAACAATGAGCAGTTCTTC; CDR3: CSVEVVTPKNNEQFF
V: TRBV19; J: TRBJ1-2; size: .; D: TRBD1; DNA: TGTGCCAGTAGTAGCCCCCGGGACAGGGAGGCGAATGGCTACACCTTC; CDR3: CASSSPRDREANGYTF
V: TRBV28; J: TRBJ2-7; size: .; D: TRBD2; DNA: TGTGCCAGCAGTCCCCCCCCGGGAGGTAACTACGAGCAGTACTTC; CDR3: CASSPPPGGNYEQYF
V: TRBV27; J: TRBJ1-2; size: .; D: .; DNA: TGTGCCAGCAGTCCCCGGGACTCCCTTTATGGCTACACCTTC; CDR3: CASSPRDSLYGYTF
V: TRBV4-2; J: TRBJ1-2; size: .; D: .; DNA: TGTGCCAGCAGCCAAGATGGGGGCACGGACTATGGCTACACCTTC; CDR3: CASSQDGGTDYGYTF
V: TRBV29-1; J: TRBJ1-1; size: .; D: .; DNA: TGCAGCGTTGAGAGAGACAGGTACACTGAAGCTTTCTTT; CDR3: CSVERDRYTEAFF
V: TRBV5-1; J: TRBJ2-3; size: .; D: .; DNA: TGCGCCAGCAGCTCCCGGCCGGGGATGATCTCAGATACGCAGTATTTT; CDR3: CASSSRPGMISDTQYF
V: TRBV18; J: TRBJ1-5; size: .; D: .; DNA: TGTGCCAGCTCACCGGGGGCATCTAGTCAGCCCCAGCATTTT; CDR3: CASSPGASSQPQHF
V: TRBV2; J: TRBJ1-5; size: .; D: TRBD1; DNA: TGTGCCAGCGGGGGAACAGGGGCGAATCAGCCCCAGCATTTT; CDR3: CASGGTGANQPQHF
V: TRBV5-1; J: TRBJ2-2; size: .; D: .; DNA: TGCGCCAGCAGCTTGGCGACAGGTAACACCGGGGAGCTGTTTTTT; CDR3: CASSLATGNTGELFF
V: TRBV11-1; J: TRBJ2-7; size: .; D: .; DNA: TGTGCCAGCAGCTTAAGTCAGGCCGCCTACGAGCAGTACTTC; CDR3: CASSLSQAAYEQYF
V: TRBV6-6; J: TRBJ2-3; size: few; D: TRBD2; DNA: TGTGCCAGCAGTCTGCGAGCGGGAGTGGATACGCAGTATTTT; CDR3: CASSLRAGVDTQYF